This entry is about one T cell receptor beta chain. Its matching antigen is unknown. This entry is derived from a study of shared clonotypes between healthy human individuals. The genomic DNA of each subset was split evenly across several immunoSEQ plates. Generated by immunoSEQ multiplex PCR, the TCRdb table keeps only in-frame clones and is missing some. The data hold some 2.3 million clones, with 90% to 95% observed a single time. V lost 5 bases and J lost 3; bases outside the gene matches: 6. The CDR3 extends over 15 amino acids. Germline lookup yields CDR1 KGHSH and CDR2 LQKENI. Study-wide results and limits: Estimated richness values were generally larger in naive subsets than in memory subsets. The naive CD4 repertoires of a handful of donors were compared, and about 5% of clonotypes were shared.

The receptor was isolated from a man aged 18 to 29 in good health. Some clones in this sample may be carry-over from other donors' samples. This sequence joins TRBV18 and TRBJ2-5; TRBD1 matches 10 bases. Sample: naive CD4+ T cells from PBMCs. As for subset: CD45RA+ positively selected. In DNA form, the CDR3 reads TGTGCCAGCTCATTACCCGGGACAGGGGAAGAGACCCAGTACTTC. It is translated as CASSLPGTGEETQYF.